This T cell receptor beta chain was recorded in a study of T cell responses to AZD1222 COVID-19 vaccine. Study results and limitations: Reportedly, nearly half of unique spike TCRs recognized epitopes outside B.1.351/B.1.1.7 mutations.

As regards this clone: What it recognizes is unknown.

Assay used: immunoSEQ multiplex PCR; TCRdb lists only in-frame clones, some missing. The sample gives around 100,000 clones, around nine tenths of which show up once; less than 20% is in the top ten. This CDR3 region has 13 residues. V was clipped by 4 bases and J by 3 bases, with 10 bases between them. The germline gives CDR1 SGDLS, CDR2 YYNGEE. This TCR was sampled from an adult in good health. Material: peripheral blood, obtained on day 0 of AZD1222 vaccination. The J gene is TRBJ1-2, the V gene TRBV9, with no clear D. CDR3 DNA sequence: TGTGCCAGCAGCCCCGGACTGGACTATGGCTACACCTTC. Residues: CASSPGLDYGYTF. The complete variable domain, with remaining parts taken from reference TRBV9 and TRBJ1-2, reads DSGVTQTPKHLITATGQRVTLRCSPRSGDLSVYWYQQSLDQGLQFLIQYYNGEERAKGNILERFSAQQFPDLHSELNLSSLELGDSALYFCASSPGLDYGYTFGSGTRLTVV.